This T cell receptor (beta chain) was captured by sequencing in a study of T cells in localized non-small cell lung cancer (dated by TCRdb to the early 2020s). In terms of the full investigation: The study analyzed T cell repertoires of around 250 early-stage NSCLC patients, comparing tumors and uninvolved tumor-adjacent lungs. All 230 or so NSCLC patients in the cohort were treatment-naive and had localized lung tumors that were resected. The mean age of the NSCLC patients was approximately 71 years, with 130 or so men and 95 to 110 women.

CDR1 and CDR2 (SNHLY, FYNNEI) derive from the germline V gene. The CDR3 contains 13 residues, cysteine and phenylalanine counted. Only the CDR3 DNA stays, 39 bases, in frame from base 1. V sheds 6 bases and J sheds 7 bases, leaving 12 bases between their ends. This clone turned up a few times. The antigen this receptor binds is unknown. Base qualities are not at hand, and no much larger clone is one base apart. The immunoSEQ Assay was used to sequence TCR beta CDR3 regions from DNA. The source study handled its data this way. T cell density was computed as TCR beta template counts normalized to usable DNA estimated by amplifying housekeeping genes. The preseqR package was used to estimate richness by extrapolating to 400,000 templates for PBMC samples and to 120,000 templates for tissue samples. Clonality was calculated as one minus Pielou's evenness. Tissue-enriched TCRs were identified by differential abundance testing using productive amino-acid clonotypes, minimum total count 5 and alpha 0.1. The Jaccard Index and the Morisita Overlap Index were used to measure how much the repertoires overlapped between compartments. GLIPH clustered TCR beta CDR3s with public tetramer-defined viral CDR3s; viral motifs required at least three viral sequences plus V-gene enrichment. In TCRdb, the immuneACCESS table is reduced to in-frame sequences with V and J assigned. These tables do not hold every clone; where another copy was compared, an unresolved V gene accounts for under half, and the others remain unexplained. V and J calls plus clone size are reproduced from that table; the DNA served to infer D and trimming. Counted in this sample were around 5,000 clones; roughly 30% of them appeared once. The biggest ten clones account for around 4.8% of the sample.

At diagnosis, peripheral blood, uninvolved tumor-adjacent lung and tumor were collected and stored as a combination of fresh-frozen and FFPE material. Results and caveats for the whole study, not just this receptor: Higher T cell density in blood was associated with longer overall survival, whereas higher clonality in adjacent lung was associated with shorter survival. Uninvolved tumor-adjacent lung showed the highest T cell clonality, higher than tumor, which suggests more focused antigenic responses in the uninvolved tumor-adjacent lung. Because multi-region tumor sequencing was not performed, intratumor heterogeneity could not be ruled out. Because the study design was exploratory, TCR variables were selected using unadjusted p-values without false-discovery rate correction. A median of 57 of the top 100 tumor clones were detected in paired uninvolved adjacent lung, and some 29 of these tumor clones were also found among the top 100 clones of the paired uninvolved adjacent lung.

This clonotype was obtained from a man aged 40 to 70 with stage II lung adenocarcinoma. This specimen was lung tumor tissue, taken before any cancer treatment. The receptor chain draws on TRBV2 and TRBJ2-2; perhaps TRBD1 is the D gene, with 6 bases matching. The CDR3 protein is CASSTPGDGELFF. The bases are TGTGCCAGCAGCACCCCAGGGGACGGGGAGCTGTTTTTT. With all but the CDR3 taken from the reference TRBV2 and TRBJ2-2 genes, the full variable domain is: EPEVTQTPSHQVTQMGQEVILRCVPISNHLYFYWYRQILGQKVEFLVSFYNNEISEKSEIFDDQFSVERPDGSNFTLKIRSTKLEDSAMYFCASSTPGDGELFFGEGSRLTVL.